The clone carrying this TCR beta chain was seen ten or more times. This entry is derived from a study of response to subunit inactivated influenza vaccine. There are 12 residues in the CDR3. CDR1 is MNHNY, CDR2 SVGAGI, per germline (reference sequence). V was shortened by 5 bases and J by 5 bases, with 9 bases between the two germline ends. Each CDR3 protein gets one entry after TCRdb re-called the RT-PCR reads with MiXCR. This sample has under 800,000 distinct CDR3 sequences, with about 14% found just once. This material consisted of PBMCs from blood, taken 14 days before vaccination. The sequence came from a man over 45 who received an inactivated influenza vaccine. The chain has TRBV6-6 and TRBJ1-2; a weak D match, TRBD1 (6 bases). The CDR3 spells CASSRTEYGYTF. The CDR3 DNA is TGTGCCAGCAGTCGGACAGAGTATGGCTACACCTTC.